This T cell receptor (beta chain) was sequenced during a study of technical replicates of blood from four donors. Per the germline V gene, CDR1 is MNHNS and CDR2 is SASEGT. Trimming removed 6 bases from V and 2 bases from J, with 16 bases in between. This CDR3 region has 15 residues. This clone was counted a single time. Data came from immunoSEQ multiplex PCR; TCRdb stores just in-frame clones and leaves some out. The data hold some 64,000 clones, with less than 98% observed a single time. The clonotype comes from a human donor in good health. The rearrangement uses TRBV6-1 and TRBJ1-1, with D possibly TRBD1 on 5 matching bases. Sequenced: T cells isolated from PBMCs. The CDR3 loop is CASRPAGGINTEAFF. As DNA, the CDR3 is TGTGCCAGCAGGCCCGCCGGGGGGATAAACACTGAAGCTTTCTTT.